The 8 T cell receptor beta chains in this list originate from one sample, sequenced in a study of blood T cell repertoires in COVID-19 (dated by TCRdb to about 2020). Library generation was performed with the immunoSEQ multiplex PCR assay. TCRdb took over this immuneACCESS table, retaining in-frame rearrangements with V and J assigned. Such tables are incomplete; in checked studies, under half of the missing clones stem from an unresolved V gene, and the remainder is unexplained. Present in this sample are some 200,000 clones, approximately 79% of which were seen just once. The leading ten clones occupy around 15% of the sample. The sequencing sample was made of peripheral blood. Receptor source: a man under 40 with active or convalescent COVID-19.

This chain joins TRBV10-2 and TRBJ2-3; unclear D gene. CDR3 length equals 14 residues. Trimming removed 0 bases from V and 1 base from J, with 5 bases in between. Looked up from germline, CDR1 is WSHSY and CDR2 is SAAADI. As DNA, the CDR3 is TGCGCCAGCAGTGAGTCATCTCGCACAGATACGCAGTATTTT. Its translation is CASSESSRTDTQYF.

The chain joins TRBV30 to TRBJ1-1; D ambiguous. From germline, CDR1 is GTSNPN and CDR2 SVGIG (reference sequence). Deletions cut 7 bases from V and 1 base from J, with 13 bases between. This CDR3 region has 13 residues. CDR3 nucleotide sequence: TGTGCCTCCTCAGCGTTTTCGAACACTGAAGCTTTCTTT. It codes for CASSAFSNTEAFF.

This clone was observed once. The chain links TRBV29-1 to TRBJ1-1; weak D call: TRBD1 (5 bases). Germline assignment: CDR1 SQVTM and CDR2 ANQGSEA. The germline V and J ends were trimmed by 7 bases and 0 bases, with 15 bases remaining between them. This CDR3 is 14 amino acids long. The DNA for the CDR3 is TGCAGCGGAGACAGTGATCGCATGAACACTGAAGCTTTCTTT. It translates to CSGDSDRMNTEAFF.

This rearrangement joins TRBV21-1 to TRBJ2-2; TRBD2 is the table's D call, not checked against the DNA. TRBV21-1 has pseudogene status. This CDR3 is 16 amino acids long. Here the CDR3 DNA reads TGTGCCAGCAGCACGGCGGGGGAAGGGAACACCGGGGAGCTGTTTTTT. Translated, it gives CASSTAGEGNTGELFF.

V is TRBV2 and J is TRBJ1-1; 9 positions match TRBD1. The J segment lost 5 bases and the V segment lost 7 bases, leaving 8 bases of the junction unmatched. Germline V gives CDR1 SNHLY, CDR2 FYNNEI. The CDR3 runs to 14 residues. CDR3 loop: CASTQGTGPTEAFF. The CDR3 DNA reads TGTGCCAGCACCCAGGGGACAGGGCCAACTGAAGCTTTCTTT.

V usage is TRBV7-2 and J usage is TRBJ2-7, with D possibly TRBD1 on 6 matching bases. Deletions cut 0 bases from V and 4 bases from J, with 13 bases between. Germline CDR1 and CDR2: SGHTA and FQGNSA. The CDR3 loop spans 15 amino acids. The CDR3 DNA sequence: TGTGCCAGCAGCTTAGCGCACAGGGCCCAGTACGAGCAGTACTTC. Its translation: CASSLAHRAQYEQYF.

V and J are TRBV28 and TRBJ2-7; the match to TRBD1 covers 9 bases. V gave up 3 bases and J gave up 6 bases; unmatched junction bases: 6. The CDR3 length is 14 residues. CDR1 is MDHEN, CDR2 SYDVKM, per germline. This CDR3 is CASSFRDRVSEQYV. CDR3 DNA sequence: TGTGCCAGCAGTTTTCGGGACAGGGTAAGCGAGCAGTACGTC.

Turning to this clone: Other DNA variants within this sample encode the same CDR3. This chain joins TRBV28 and TRBJ1-1; no clear D gene. Per germline, CDR1 MDHEN and CDR2 SYDVKM. This CDR3 has 13 amino acids. V lost 5 bases and J lost 0, with 7 bases in between. CDR3 amino acids: CASSPHLNTEAFF. The CDR3 DNA is TGTGCCAGCAGTCCACACCTGAACACTGAAGCTTTCTTT.